This is a list of T cell receptor beta chains from one sample in a study of blood T cell repertoires in COVID-19. Only in-frame clones appear in the TCRdb table, and some are missing; sequencing was by immunoSEQ multiplex PCR. The sample contains 200,000 to 250,000 clones, 85% to 90% of which appear only once. The sample was peripheral blood. These receptors were obtained from a man aged 25-40 years with COVID-19, enrolled during active disease. The CDR3 runs from the conserved cysteine through the conserved F or W. Each record gives: clone size, CDR3 length, D gene, J gene, V gene, CDR3 DNA, CDR3 protein. D genes are given only for firm matches. Where a row states a size, it is once, few, many or the class of an expanded clone; other rows omit it.

>NA|15|NA|TRBJ2-1|TRBV6-5
TGTGCCAGCAGTCTTCAGGGGGAGGCCTACAATGAGCAGTTCTTC
CASSLQGEAYNEQFF
>NA|14|TRBD1|TRBJ2-7|TRBV9
TGTGCCAGCAGCGCCACGGGACAGAAATACGAGCAGTACTTC
CASSATGQKYEQYF
>NA|13|NA|TRBJ2-3|TRBV18
TGTGCCAGCTCAGGGAGGAGGGAGGATACGCAGTATTTT
CASSGRREDTQYF
>NA|15|NA|TRBJ2-2|TRBV19
TGTGCCACCGGAATAGCGGAGTTGAACACCGGGGAGCTGTTTTTT
CATGIAELNTGELFF
>once|14|NA|TRBJ2-7|TRBV6-5
TGTGCCAGCAGTTACCTATCACCCCGGTACGAGCAGTACTTC
CASSYLSPRYEQYF
>NA|13|NA|TRBJ1-1|TRBV7-2
TGTGCCAGCAGCAGACAAGGGGGCACTGAAGCTTTCTTT
CASSRQGGTEAFF
>NA|14|NA|TRBJ2-3|TRBV5-6
TGTGCCAGCAGCTCGCCCCGCGGGCTATATACGCAGTATTTT
CASSSPRGLYTQYF
>NA|16|NA|TRBJ1-2|TRBV9
TGTGCCAGCAGCGTAGGATCAGGGTGGTTTTCCGATGGCTACACCTTC
CASSVGSGWFSDGYTF
>NA|17|TRBD1|TRBJ2-2|TRBV19
TGTGCCAGTACCCCTGAAGACAGGGGGAGTAACACCGGGGAGCTGTTTTTT
CASTPEDRGSNTGELFF
>NA|15|NA|TRBJ2-1|TRBV5-4
TGTGCCAGCAGTCTTATAGGGGACTCCTACAATGAGCAGTTCTTC
CASSLIGDSYNEQFF
>few|15|NA|TRBJ1-3|TRBV7-2
TGTGCCAGCAGCACCACAGGGTGGTCTGGAAACACCATATATTTT
CASSTTGWSGNTIYF